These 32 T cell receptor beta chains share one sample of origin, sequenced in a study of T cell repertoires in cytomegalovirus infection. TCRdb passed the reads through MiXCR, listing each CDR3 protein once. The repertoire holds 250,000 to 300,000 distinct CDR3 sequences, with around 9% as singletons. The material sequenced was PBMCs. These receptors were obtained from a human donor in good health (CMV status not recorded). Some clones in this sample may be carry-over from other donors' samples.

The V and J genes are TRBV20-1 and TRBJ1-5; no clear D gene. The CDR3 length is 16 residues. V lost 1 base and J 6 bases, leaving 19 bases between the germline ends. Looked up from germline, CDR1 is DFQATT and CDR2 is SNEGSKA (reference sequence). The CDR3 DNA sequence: TGCAGTGCTAGAGGGCATGTAGGGATTATCAGTCAGCCCCAGCATTTT. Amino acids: CSARGHVGIISQPQHF.

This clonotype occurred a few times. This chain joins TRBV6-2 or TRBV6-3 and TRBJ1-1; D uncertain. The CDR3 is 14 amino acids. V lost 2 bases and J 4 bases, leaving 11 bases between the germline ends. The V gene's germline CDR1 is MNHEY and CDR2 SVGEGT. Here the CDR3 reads CASSYRVSGTEAFF. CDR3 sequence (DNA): TGTGCCAGCAGTTACAGGGTGAGCGGCACTGAAGCTTTCTTT.

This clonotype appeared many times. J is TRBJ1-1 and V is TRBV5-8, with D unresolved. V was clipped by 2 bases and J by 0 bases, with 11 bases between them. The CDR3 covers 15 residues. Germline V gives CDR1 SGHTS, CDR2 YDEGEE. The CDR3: CASSLRGSMNTEAFF. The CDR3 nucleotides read TGTGCCAGCAGCTTACGGGGTTCCATGAACACTGAAGCTTTCTTT.

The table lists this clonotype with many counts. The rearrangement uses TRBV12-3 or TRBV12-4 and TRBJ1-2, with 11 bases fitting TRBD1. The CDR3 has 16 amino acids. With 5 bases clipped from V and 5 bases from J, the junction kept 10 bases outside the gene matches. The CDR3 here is CASSTSGTGGHYGYTF. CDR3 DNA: TGTGCCAGCAGTACCTCCGGGACAGGGGGACATTATGGCTACACCTTC.

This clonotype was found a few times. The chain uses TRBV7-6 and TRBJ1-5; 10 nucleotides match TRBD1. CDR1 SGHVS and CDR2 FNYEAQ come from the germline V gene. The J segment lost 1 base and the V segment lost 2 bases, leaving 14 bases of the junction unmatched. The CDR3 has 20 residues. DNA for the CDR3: TGTGCCAGCAGCTTAAAGTCCCGGACAGGGGGTTTACGGAGCAATCAGCCCCAGCATTTT. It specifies CASSLKSRTGGLRSNQPQHF. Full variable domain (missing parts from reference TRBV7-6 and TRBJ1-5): GAGVSQSPRYKVTKRGQDVALRCDPISGHVSLYWYRQALGQGPEFLTYFNYEAQQDKSGLPNDRFSAERPEGSISTLTIQRTEQRDSAMYRCASSLKSRTGGLRSNQPQHFGDGTRLSIL.

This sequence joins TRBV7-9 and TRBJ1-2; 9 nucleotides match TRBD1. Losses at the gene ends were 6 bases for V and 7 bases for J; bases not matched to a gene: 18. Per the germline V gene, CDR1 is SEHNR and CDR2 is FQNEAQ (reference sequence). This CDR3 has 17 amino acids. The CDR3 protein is CASSPTGTGNLRRGYTF. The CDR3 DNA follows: TGTGCCAGCAGTCCAACCGGGACAGGGAACCTCCGGCGTGGCTACACCTTC.

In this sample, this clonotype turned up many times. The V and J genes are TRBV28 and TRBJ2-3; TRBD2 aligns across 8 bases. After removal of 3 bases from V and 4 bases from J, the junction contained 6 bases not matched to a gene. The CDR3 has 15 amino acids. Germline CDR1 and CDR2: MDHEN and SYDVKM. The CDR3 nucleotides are TGTGCCAGCAGTTTTACGGGGGGGCCCCCAGATACGCAGTATTTT. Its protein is CASSFTGGPPDTQYF.

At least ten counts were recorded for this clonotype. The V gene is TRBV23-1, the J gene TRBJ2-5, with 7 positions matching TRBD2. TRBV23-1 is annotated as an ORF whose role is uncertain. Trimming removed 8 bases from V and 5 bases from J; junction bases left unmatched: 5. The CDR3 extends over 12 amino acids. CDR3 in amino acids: CASSGRWETQYF. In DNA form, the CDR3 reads TGCGCCAGCTCCGGGAGGTGGGAGACCCAGTACTTC.

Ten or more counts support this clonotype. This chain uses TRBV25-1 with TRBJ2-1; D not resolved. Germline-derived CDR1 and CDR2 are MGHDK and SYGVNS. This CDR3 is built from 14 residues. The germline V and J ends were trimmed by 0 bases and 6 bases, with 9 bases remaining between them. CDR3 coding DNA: TGTGCCAGCAGTGAATATAAGCCCTTCAATGAGCAGTTCTTC. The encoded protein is CASSEYKPFNEQFF.

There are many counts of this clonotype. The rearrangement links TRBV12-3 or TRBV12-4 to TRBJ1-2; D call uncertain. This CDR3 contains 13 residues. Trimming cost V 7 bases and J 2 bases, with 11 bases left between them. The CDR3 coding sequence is TGTGCCAGCAACCTGGACGGAAACTATGGCTACACCTTC. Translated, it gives CASNLDGNYGYTF.

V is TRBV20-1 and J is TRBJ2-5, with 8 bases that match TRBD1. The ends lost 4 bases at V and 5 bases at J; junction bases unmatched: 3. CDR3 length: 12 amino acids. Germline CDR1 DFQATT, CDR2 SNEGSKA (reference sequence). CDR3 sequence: CSATGGVETQYF. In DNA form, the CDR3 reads TGCAGTGCTACAGGGGGCGTGGAGACCCAGTACTTC.

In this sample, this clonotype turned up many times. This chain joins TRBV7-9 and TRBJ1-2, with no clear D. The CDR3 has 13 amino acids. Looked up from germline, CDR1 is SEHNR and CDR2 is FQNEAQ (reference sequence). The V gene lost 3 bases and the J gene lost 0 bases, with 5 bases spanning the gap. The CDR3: CASSLSTNYGYTF. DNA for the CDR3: TGTGCCAGCAGCTTGAGTACTAACTATGGCTACACCTTC.

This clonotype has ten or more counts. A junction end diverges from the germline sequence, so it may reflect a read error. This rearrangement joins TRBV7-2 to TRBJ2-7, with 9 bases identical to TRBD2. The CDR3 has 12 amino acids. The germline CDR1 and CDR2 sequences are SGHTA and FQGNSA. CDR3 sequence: CASSSFSGSENF. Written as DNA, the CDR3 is TGTGCCAGCAGCTCGTTTAGCGGGAGTGAGAACTTC.

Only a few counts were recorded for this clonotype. In nucleotides, the CDR3 is TGTGCCAGCAGTTTTCAGGCTGGGGCGGAGACCCAGTACTTC. Translated, it gives CASSFQAGAETQYF. V gene TRBV7-2 combines with J gene TRBJ2-5; a possible D gene is TRBD1 (5 bases). V lost 6 bases and J 5 bases, leaving 16 bases between the germline ends. The CDR3 sequence is 14 residues long. Germline V CDR1 and CDR2: SGHTA, FQGNSA.

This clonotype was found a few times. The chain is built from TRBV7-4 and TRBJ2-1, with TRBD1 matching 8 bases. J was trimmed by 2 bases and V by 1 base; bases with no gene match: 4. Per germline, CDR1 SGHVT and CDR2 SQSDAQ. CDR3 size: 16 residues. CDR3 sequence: CASSLGQGMAYNEQFF. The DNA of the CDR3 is TGTGCCAGCAGCTTAGGACAGGGGATGGCCTACAATGAGCAGTTCTTC.

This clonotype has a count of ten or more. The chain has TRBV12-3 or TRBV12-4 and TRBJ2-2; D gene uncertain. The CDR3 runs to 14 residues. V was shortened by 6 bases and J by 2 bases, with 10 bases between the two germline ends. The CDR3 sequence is CASSFGGNTGELFF. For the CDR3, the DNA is TGTGCCAGCAGCTTTGGCGGAAACACCGGGGAGCTGTTTTTT.

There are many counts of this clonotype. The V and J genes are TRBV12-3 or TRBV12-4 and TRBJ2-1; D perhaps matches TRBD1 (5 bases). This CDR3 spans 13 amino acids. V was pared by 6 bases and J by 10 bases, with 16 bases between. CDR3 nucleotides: TGTGCCAGCAGGAATTTTGGGGCACGGGAGCAGTTCTTC. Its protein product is CASRNFGAREQFF.

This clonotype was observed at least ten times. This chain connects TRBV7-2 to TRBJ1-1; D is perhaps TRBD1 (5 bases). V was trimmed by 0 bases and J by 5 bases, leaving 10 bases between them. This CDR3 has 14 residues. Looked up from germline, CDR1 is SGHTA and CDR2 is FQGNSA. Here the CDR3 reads CASSLARRGTEAFF. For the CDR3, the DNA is TGTGCCAGCAGCTTAGCTCGACGGGGGACTGAAGCTTTCTTT.

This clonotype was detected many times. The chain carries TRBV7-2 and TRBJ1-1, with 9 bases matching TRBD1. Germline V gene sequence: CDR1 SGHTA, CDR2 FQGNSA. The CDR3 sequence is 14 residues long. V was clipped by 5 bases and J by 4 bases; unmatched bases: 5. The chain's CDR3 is CASSARDRVTEAFF. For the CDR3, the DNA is TGTGCCAGCAGCGCCCGGGACAGGGTCACTGAAGCTTTCTTT.

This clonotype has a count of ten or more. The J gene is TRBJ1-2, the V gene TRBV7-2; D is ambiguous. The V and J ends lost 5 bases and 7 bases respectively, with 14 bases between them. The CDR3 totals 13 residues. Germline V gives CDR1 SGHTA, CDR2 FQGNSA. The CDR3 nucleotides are TGTGCCAGCAGCGAGGGATACAGAATTGGCTACACCTTC. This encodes CASSEGYRIGYTF. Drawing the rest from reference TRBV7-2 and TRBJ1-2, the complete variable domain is GAGVSQSPSNKVTEKGKDVELRCDPISGHTALYWYRQSLGQGLEFLIYFQGNSAPDKSGLPSDRFSAERTGGSVSTLTIQRTQQEDSAVYLCASSEGYRIGYTFGSGTRLTVV.

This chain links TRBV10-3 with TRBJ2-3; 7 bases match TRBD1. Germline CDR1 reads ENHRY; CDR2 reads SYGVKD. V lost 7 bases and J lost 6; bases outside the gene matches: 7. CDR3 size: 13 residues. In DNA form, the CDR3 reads TGTGCCATCACAAGACAGGGTGGCGATACGCAGTATTTT. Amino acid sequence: CAITRQGGDTQYF.

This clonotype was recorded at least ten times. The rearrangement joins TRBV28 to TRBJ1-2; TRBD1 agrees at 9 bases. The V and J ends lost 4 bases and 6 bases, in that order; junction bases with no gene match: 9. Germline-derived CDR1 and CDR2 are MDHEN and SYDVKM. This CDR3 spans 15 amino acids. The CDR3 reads CASSSSPGQGDGYTF. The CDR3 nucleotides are TGTGCCAGCAGTTCTTCCCCGGGACAGGGAGATGGCTACACCTTC.

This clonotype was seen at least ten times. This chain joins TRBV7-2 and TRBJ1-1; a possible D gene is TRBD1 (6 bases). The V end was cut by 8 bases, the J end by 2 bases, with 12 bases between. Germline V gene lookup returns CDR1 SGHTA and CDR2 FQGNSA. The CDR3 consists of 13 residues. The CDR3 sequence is CASGGQANTEAFF. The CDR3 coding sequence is TGTGCCAGCGGGGGGCAAGCCAACACTGAAGCTTTCTTT.

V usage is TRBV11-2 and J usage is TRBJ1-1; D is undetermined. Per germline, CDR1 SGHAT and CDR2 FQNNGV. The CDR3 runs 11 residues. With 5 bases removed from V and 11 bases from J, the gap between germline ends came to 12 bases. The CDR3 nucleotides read TGTGCCAGCAGCCGTGGAATTTCGGCTTTCTTT. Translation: CASSRGISAFF.

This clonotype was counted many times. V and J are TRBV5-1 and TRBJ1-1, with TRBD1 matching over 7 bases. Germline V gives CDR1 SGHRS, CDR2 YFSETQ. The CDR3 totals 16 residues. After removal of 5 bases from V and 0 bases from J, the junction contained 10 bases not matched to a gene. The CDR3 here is CASRRDSEGVNTEAFF. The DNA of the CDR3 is TGCGCCAGCAGGCGGGACAGCGAGGGGGTGAACACTGAAGCTTTCTTT.

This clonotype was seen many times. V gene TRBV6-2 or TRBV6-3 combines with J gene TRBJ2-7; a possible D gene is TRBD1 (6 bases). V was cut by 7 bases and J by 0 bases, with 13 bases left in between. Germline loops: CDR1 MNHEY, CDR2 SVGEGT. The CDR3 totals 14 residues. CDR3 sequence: CASNNGQRSYEQYF. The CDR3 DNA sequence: TGTGCCAGCAACAACGGACAGCGCTCCTACGAGCAGTACTTC.

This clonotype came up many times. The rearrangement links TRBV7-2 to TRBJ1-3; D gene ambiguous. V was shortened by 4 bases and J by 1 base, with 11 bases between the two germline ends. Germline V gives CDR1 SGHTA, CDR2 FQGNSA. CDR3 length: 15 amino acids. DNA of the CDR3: TGTGCCAGCAGCTCGGAACTCTTGTCTGGAAACACCATATATTTT. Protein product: CASSSELLSGNTIYF.

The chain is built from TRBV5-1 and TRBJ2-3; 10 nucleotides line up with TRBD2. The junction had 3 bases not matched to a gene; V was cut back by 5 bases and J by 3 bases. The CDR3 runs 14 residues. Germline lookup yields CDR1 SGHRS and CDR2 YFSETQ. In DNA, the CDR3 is TGCGCCAGCAGGTCGACTAGCGGGACAGATACGCAGTATTTT. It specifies CASRSTSGTDTQYF.

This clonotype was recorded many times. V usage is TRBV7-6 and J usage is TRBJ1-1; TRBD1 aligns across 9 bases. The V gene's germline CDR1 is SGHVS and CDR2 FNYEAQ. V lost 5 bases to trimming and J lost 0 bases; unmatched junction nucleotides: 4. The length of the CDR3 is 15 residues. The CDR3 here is CASSMGQGMNTEAFF. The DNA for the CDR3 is TGTGCCAGCAGCATGGGACAGGGAATGAACACTGAAGCTTTCTTT.

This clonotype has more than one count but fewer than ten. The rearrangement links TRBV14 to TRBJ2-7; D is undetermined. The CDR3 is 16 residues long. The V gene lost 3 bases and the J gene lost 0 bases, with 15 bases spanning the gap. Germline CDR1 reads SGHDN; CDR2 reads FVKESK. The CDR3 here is CASSHNVAVSSYEQYF. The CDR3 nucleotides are TGTGCCAGCAGCCATAATGTGGCGGTGAGCTCCTACGAGCAGTACTTC.

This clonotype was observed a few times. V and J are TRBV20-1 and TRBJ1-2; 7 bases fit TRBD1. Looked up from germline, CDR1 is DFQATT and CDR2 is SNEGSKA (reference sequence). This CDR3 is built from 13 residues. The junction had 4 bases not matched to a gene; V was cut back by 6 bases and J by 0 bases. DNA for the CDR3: TGCAGTGCACGGACAGGACCTAACTATGGCTACACCTTC. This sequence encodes CSARTGPNYGYTF.

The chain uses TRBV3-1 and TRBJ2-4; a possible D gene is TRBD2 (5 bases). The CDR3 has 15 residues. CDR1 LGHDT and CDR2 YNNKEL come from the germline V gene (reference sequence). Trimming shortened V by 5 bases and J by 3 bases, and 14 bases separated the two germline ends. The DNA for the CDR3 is TGTGCCAGCAGCGTCCCGTTGGGAGTCAAAAACATTCAGTACTTC. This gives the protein CASSVPLGVKNIQYF.